The present T cell receptor beta chain was sequenced within a study of blood T cell repertoires in COVID-19. This CDR3 region has 17 residues. Germline V gene data show CDR1 as SGHNT and CDR2 as YYREEE (reference sequence). Germline trimming cut 4 bases from V and 4 bases from J; bases unmatched to any gene: 9. In the study's own analysis: Reference gene primer amplification yielded estimated nucleated cell counts. Assay used: immunoSEQ multiplex PCR; TCRdb lists only in-frame clones, some missing. V and J calls plus clone size are reproduced from that table; the DNA served to infer D and trimming. The table shows under 200,000 clones, with around 85% occurring only once. Everyone who took part was roughly 18 to 89 years old, and they came from about two dozen US areas. Participants had their cohort set by participant-reported clinical history.

The source is a middle-aged woman with acute COVID-19. Sequenced sample: PBMCs or T cells enriched from blood (not recorded which). The chain couples TRBV5-4 to TRBJ2-1; 12 bases agree with TRBD2. CDR3 DNA: TGTGCCAGCAGCCGGACTAGCGGGACCGCGTGGTACAATGAGCAGTTCTTC. Its protein product is CASSRTSGTAWYNEQFF.